This TCR beta chain was sequenced for a study of technical replicates of blood from several donors. This CDR3 has 16 residues. Germline assignment: CDR1 MGHRA and CDR2 YSYEKL. V lost 4 bases, J lost 0 bases, and 8 bases stayed unmatched. The repertoire was sequenced with immunoSEQ multiplex PCR; TCRdb's copy has only in-frame clones and lacks some. The sample has 73,000 or so clones; 90% to 95% are singletons. This chain connects TRBV4-1 to TRBJ1-1; 7 bases fit TRBD1. The TCR sequence derives from a human donor in good health. The material sequenced was T cells isolated from PBMCs. The CDR3 here is CASSLGGDRVNTEAFF. The CDR3 DNA reads as TGCGCCAGCAGCCTGGGGGGCGACAGGGTGAACACTGAAGCTTTCTTT.